The rows below give T cell receptor beta chains drawn from one sample of a study of CD8+ T cells in alopecia areata. Profiled with immunoSEQ multiplex PCR; TCRdb holds only in-frame clones, not every one. The sample holds some 98,000 clones, about 64% seen once. The material sequenced was CD8+ T cells sorted from blood, taken at week 4, from a patient treated with tofacitinib. The receptors were gathered from a human donor with alopecia areata. Both conserved end residues are part of each CDR3. The D gene is left open where the match is weak. The size field is filled for only some rows; it gives once, few, many or a size class.

v_call,d_call,j_call,clone_size,cdr3_nt,cdr3_aa
TRBV5-6,TRBD1,TRBJ2-7,few,TGTGCCAGCAGCTTGACTCAGGACAGGGTGCCCCTCGAGCAGTACTTC,CASSLTQDRVPLEQYF
TRBV25-1,-,TRBJ2-6,-,TGTGCCAGCAGTGGGGACTTACGGACATCTGGGGCCAACGTCCTGACTTTC,CASSGDLRTSGANVLTF
TRBV7-9,-,TRBJ1-2,-,TGTGCCAGCAGCTTAGAGGGCCTAACCTCTGATGGCTACACCTTC,CASSLEGLTSDGYTF
TRBV6-5,-,TRBJ2-1,few,TGTGCCAGCAGTTACTCAAGCGATGAGCAGTTCTTC,CASSYSSDEQFF
TRBV13,TRBD2,TRBJ2-7,-,TGTGCCAGCAGCTCTGAAGCGGGAGGGCCCTACGAGCAGTACTTC,CASSSEAGGPYEQYF
TRBV27,TRBD2,TRBJ2-3,-,TGTGCCAGCAGTTATGGGACTAGCAGCACAGATACGCAGTATTTT,CASSYGTSSTDTQYF
TRBV7-9,-,TRBJ2-2,-,TGTGCCAGCAGGGGACATGCCGAGGTCACCGGGGAGCTGTTTTTT,CASRGHAEVTGELFF
TRBV5-1,-,TRBJ2-1,-,TGCGCCAGCAGCACATCCTATAGCAATGAGCAGTTCTTC,CASSTSYSNEQFF
TRBV7-6,TRBD1,TRBJ1-1,-,TGTGCCAGCAGCTTTCGGACAGGGGGACTAACTGAAGCTTTCTTT,CASSFRTGGLTEAFF
TRBV9,-,TRBJ1-2,-,TGTGCCAGCAGTACACAGGGCAGGGGTGAATCCTATGGCTACACCTTC,CASSTQGRGESYGYTF
TRBV19,-,TRBJ2-7,-,TGTGCCAGTAGCGAGACAGCACACTACGAGCAGTACTTC,CASSETAHYEQYF
TRBV6-5,-,TRBJ2-2,once,TGTGCCAGCAGTTACGGGAGTCAGAACACCGGGGAGCTGTTTTTT,CASSYGSQNTGELFF
TRBV7-8,TRBD1,TRBJ2-5,-,TGTGCCAGCAGTTACGGACAGGCACCCGGGCATCAAGAGACCCAGTACTTC,CASSYGQAPGHQETQYF
TRBV29-1,-,TRBJ1-2,-,TGCAGCGCCCAAAGGAGGGATGGCTACACCTTC,CSAQRRDGYTF
TRBV7-8,-,TRBJ2-3,few,TGTGCCAGCAGCTTGACAGATACGCAGTATTTT,CASSLTDTQYF
TRBV10-3,-,TRBJ2-7,-,TGTGCCATCAGTGAGATCCGGGGCTGGGAGTACTTC,CAISEIRGWEYF
TRBV30,TRBD1,TRBJ2-7,-,TGTGCCTGGAGTACCGGGACAGGCAGGCGAAACGAGCAGTACTTC,CAWSTGTGRRNEQYF
TRBV7-9,TRBD2,TRBJ2-2,few,TGTGCCAGCAGCTTAGCGACTAGCGGGAGCTTCGACACCGGGGAGCTGTTTTTT,CASSLATSGSFDTGELFF
TRBV9,TRBD1,TRBJ1-1,-,TGTGCCAGCAGCGTGGGGACAGGGAAGGCTGAAGCTTTCTTT,CASSVGTGKAEAFF
TRBV4-3,-,TRBJ1-2,-,TGCGCCAGCAGCCAAGGAAACGCCGGAAAGAGCTATGGCTACACCTTC,CASSQGNAGKSYGYTF
TRBV5-1,TRBD1,TRBJ2-6,-,TGCGCCAGCAGCTTACCGGGACAGGGTCACTCTGGGGCCAACGTCCTGACTTTC,CASSLPGQGHSGANVLTF
TRBV25-1,-,TRBJ1-3,-,TGTGCCAGCAGTGAACCAACAGTCGGAAACACCATATATTTT,CASSEPTVGNTIYF
TRBV9,TRBD1,TRBJ1-1,-,TGTGCCAGCAGCGGAGCCAAGGGGGCTTACACTGAAGCTTTCTTT,CASSGAKGAYTEAFF
TRBV18,-,TRBJ1-3,-,TGTGCCAGCTCACCACCGGTCTCTGGAAACACCATATATTTT,CASSPPVSGNTIYF
TRBV7-9,-,TRBJ2-7,few,TGTGCCAGCACGACAGAACCCTACGAGCAGTACTTC,CASTTEPYEQYF
TRBV27,TRBD2,TRBJ2-1,-,TGTGCCAGCAGCGGAACTCGGACTAGCGGGTTTTACAATGAGCAGTTCTTC,CASSGTRTSGFYNEQFF
TRBV10-3,-,TRBJ2-7,-,TGTGCCATCAGTGACCCCCCGGACTACGAGCAGTACTTC,CAISDPPDYEQYF
TRBV27,-,TRBJ2-7,few,TGTGCCAGCAGTTTCACAGGGTGGTCCTACGAGCAGTACTTC,CASSFTGWSYEQYF
TRBV12-5,-,TRBJ1-1,many,TGTGCTAGTGGTTTGGGGCTTGGGGACACTGAAGCTTTCTTT,CASGLGLGDTEAFF
TRBV28,-,TRBJ2-7,-,TGTGCCAGCAGCCACTCGGGACTTGGGTCCTACGAGCAGTACTTC,CASSHSGLGSYEQYF
TRBV9,TRBD2,TRBJ2-7,-,TGTGCCAGCAGCGCTGGGGGACTAGCGGCCTCCTACGAGCAGTACTTC,CASSAGGLAASYEQYF
TRBV5-6,-,TRBJ2-2,-,TGTGCCAGCAGCTGGAACAGGGTGGTCACCGGGGAGCTGTTTTTT,CASSWNRVVTGELFF